This T cell receptor (beta chain) was observed in a study of OX40 agonist ivuxolimab in advanced cancers. TCRdb's copy holds only in-frame clones and misses some; the assay was immunoSEQ multiplex PCR. The sample yields about 54,000 clones, roughly 89% seen once. V gave up 8 bases and J gave up 3 bases, with 8 bases separating them. CDR1 and CDR2 (germline): SEHNR, FQNEAQ (reference sequence). This CDR3 comprises 11 residues. The clonotype comes from an adult with an advanced solid tumor such as melanoma, head and neck, liver or kidney cancer. The chain has TRBV7-9 and TRBJ2-7; D remains ambiguous. This material consisted of CD4+ or CD8+ T cells sorted from blood, taken in a trial of the OX40 agonist ivuxolimab. The CDR3 sequence is CASGSLYEQYF. CDR3 coding DNA: TGTGCCAGCGGCTCGCTCTACGAGCAGTACTTC.